This entry is about one T cell receptor beta chain. Antigen: not known. V was pared by 1 base and J by 1 base, with 13 bases between. The CDR3 contains 16 residues. Germline CDR1 and CDR2: SGHNT and YENEEA. The data were obtained in a study of cytomegalovirus exposure and HLA in healthy donors. Study findings and constraints: Follow-up analysis seemed to connect common viral pathogens with several of the most significant clusters identified.

The PCR contained 60 Vbeta and 13 Jbeta primers. Produced via immunoSEQ multiplex PCR; TCRdb's table is partial and in-frame only. Of 120,000 to 150,000 clones in the sample, over 60% were seen once. The chain combines TRBV11-3 with TRBJ2-5; D is perhaps TRBD2 (5 bases). The material sequenced was PBMCs. The clonotype was recovered from a male donor in good health and CMV-seropositive. For the CDR3, the DNA is TGTGCCAGCAGCTTAGGGGTGACTACAGTCCAAGAGACCCAGTACTTC. This codes for CASSLGVTTVQETQYF.